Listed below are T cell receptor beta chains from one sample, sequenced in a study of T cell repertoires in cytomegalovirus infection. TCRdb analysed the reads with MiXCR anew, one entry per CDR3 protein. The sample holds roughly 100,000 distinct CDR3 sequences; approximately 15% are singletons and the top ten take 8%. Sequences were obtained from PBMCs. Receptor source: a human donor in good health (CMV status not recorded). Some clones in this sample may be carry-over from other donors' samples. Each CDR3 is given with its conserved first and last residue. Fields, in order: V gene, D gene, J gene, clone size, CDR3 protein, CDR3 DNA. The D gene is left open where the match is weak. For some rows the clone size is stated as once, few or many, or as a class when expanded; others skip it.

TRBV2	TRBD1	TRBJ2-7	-	CASSRTGYEQYF	TGTGCCAGCAGCCGGACAGGGTACGAGCAGTACTTC
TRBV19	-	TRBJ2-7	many	CARHPSTGLILYEQYF	TGTGCCAGACACCCCTCTACAGGGTTAATCCTCTACGAGCAGTACTTC
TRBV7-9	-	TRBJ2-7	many	CASSSPTVSYEQYF	TGTGCCAGCAGCTCCCCGACGGTCTCCTACGAGCAGTACTTC
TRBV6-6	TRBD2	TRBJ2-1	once	CASSYGTSGGRNEQFF	TGTGCCAGCAGTTACGGGACTAGCGGGGGGAGGAATGAGCAGTTCTTC
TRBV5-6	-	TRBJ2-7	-	CASSLLDSYEQYF	TGTGCCAGCAGCTTGCTAGACAGCTACGAGCAGTACTTC
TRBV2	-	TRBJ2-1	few	CASSRTQRNDGQFF	TGTGCCAGCAGTCGGACACAACGCAATGACGGGCAGTTCTTC
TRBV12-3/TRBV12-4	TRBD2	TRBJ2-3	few	CASSFWGGQFTDTQYF	TGTGCCAGCAGTTTTTGGGGGGGTCAATTCACAGATACGCAGTATTTT
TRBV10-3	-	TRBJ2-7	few	CAISESTATYEQYF	TGTGCCATCAGTGAGTCCACAGCCACCTACGAGCAGTACTTC
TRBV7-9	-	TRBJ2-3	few	CASSPGGDKYSTDTQYF	TGTGCCAGCAGCCCTGGGGGGGACAAATATTCCACAGATACGCAGTATTTT
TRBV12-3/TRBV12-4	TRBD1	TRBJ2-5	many	CASSSGTGPETQYF	TGTGCCAGCAGTTCCGGGACAGGGCCAGAGACCCAGTACTTC
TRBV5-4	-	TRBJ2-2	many	CASSLGGITGELFF	TGTGCCAGCAGCTTGGGGGGAATCACCGGGGAGCTGTTTTTT
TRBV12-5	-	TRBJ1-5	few	CASGLSYRDQPQHF	TGTGCTAGTGGTTTGTCTTACCGTGATCAGCCCCAGCATTTT
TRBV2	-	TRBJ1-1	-	CASSVVWGGTEAFF	TGTGCCAGCAGTGTTGTTTGGGGTGGCACTGAAGCTTTCTTT
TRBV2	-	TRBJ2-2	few	CASNWDWGTGELFF	TGTGCCAGCAACTGGGACTGGGGCACCGGGGAGCTGTTTTTT
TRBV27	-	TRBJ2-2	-	CASKMAGTSFTGELFF	TGTGCCAGCAAAATGGCCGGGACATCTTTCACCGGGGAGCTGTTTTTT
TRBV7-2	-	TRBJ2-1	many	CASSPRALQGYEQFF	TGTGCCAGCAGCCCCCGTGCCCTCCAGGGGTATGAGCAGTTCTTC
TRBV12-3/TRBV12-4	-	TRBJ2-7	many	CASSSRRFHRGYEQYF	TGTGCCAGCAGTTCAAGGAGGTTCCACAGAGGCTACGAGCAGTACTTC
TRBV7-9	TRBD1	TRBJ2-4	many	CASRLGQQENIQYF	TGTGCCAGCAGGTTGGGACAGCAAGAAAACATTCAGTACTTC
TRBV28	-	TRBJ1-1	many	CASSLLGGLGNTEAFF	TGTGCCAGCAGTTTATTGGGCGGCCTTGGTAACACTGAAGCTTTCTTT
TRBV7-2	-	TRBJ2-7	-	CASSLGSSYQQYF	TGTGCCAGTAGCTTAGGGTCTTCCTACCAGCAGTACTTC
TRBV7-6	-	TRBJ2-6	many	CASSLVGAGANVLTF	TGTGCCAGCAGCTTAGTGGGGGCTGGGGCCAACGTCCTGACTTTC
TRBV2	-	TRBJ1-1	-	CASSEGQGSATEAFF	TGTGCCAGCAGTGAAGGGCAGGGGAGTGCCACTGAAGCTTTCTTT
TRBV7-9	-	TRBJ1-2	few	CASSLGQAVNYGYTF	TGTGCCAGCAGCTTAGGTCAGGCAGTGAACTATGGCTACACCTTC
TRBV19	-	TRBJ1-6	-	CASSIQILASTDSPLHF	TGTGCCAGTAGTATTCAAATACTGGCTTCTACGGATTCACCCCTCCACTTT
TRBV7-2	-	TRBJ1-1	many	CASSFGRAVNTEAFF	TGTGCCAGCAGCTTCGGGCGGGCGGTGAACACTGAAGCTTTCTTT